The 7 T cell receptor beta chains below come from one sample, sequenced in a study of cytomegalovirus exposure and HLA in healthy donors. A multiplex PCR was run with 60 Vbeta primers and 13 Jbeta primers. Libraries were prepared by immunoSEQ multiplex PCR; TCRdb keeps only in-frame clonotypes and omits some of them. Of more than 95,000 clones listed, around 77% were seen once; the top ten hold 8.6%. Sequences were obtained from PBMCs. The receptors were sampled from a woman aged 40-49 years in good health and CMV-seropositive.

V usage is TRBV9 and J usage is TRBJ2-3; D is perhaps TRBD2 (6 bases). CDR3 length: 17 amino acids. Per the germline V gene, CDR1 is SGDLS and CDR2 is YYNGEE. Trimming removed 0 bases at V and 0 bases at J, with 14 bases between. The CDR3 sequence: CASSVVAGRGSTDTQYF. For the CDR3, the DNA is TGTGCCAGCAGCGTAGTGGCTGGTCGGGGGAGCACAGATACGCAGTATTTT.

The chain has TRBV4-1 and TRBJ1-2, with 8 bases identical to TRBD1. Germline V gene sequence: CDR1 MGHRA, CDR2 YSYEKL. The ends lost 0 bases at V and 8 bases at J; junction bases unmatched: 5. CDR3 size: 14 residues. The CDR3 DNA sequence: TGCGCCAGCAGCCAAGATCAGGGGGCGCACGGCTACACCTTC. Its translation: CASSQDQGAHGYTF.

The rearrangement links TRBV10-3 to TRBJ1-4; 10 positions match TRBD1. With V trimmed by 7 bases and J by 8 bases, 7 bases remained unmatched. Germline V gene lookup returns CDR1 ENHRY and CDR2 SYGVKD. This CDR3 is built from 14 residues. The DNA for the CDR3 is TGTGCCATCAAAGGGACAGGGGTGGAGGAAAAACTGTTTTTT. Amino acid sequence: CAIKGTGVEEKLFF.

The chain recombines TRBV5-1 with TRBJ2-2; tentatively, D is TRBD2 (6 bases). Trimming left V 1 base short and J 5 bases short, with 27 bases between. CDR3 size: 20 residues. Germline CDR1 is SGHRS and CDR2 is YFSETQ. CDR3 protein: CASSLRPVYQPRRDTGELFF. CDR3 sequence (DNA): TGCGCCAGCAGCTTGCGGCCGGTTTACCAACCCCGGCGGGATACCGGGGAGCTGTTTTTT.

The chain couples TRBV6-6 to TRBJ2-3, with 7 bases aligning to TRBD2. This CDR3 has 14 residues. The trim removed 4 bases at V and 1 base at J, leaving 2 bases unmatched. Germline V gives CDR1 MNHNY, CDR2 SVGAGI (reference sequence). The CDR3 sequence is CASSSGLGTDTQYF. The CDR3, as DNA: TGTGCCAGCAGTTCCGGACTAGGCACAGATACGCAGTATTTT.

This chain uses TRBV4-1 with TRBJ2-5; 11 positions agree with TRBD2. Unmatched junction bases numbered 7, after V lost 2 bases and J lost 5 bases. Germline CDR1 and CDR2: MGHRA and YSYEKL. There are 16 residues in the CDR3. The CDR3 loop is CASSQTTSGSWETQYF. The CDR3 DNA reads as TGCGCCAGCAGCCAAACAACTAGCGGGAGTTGGGAGACCCAGTACTTC.

V is TRBV28 and J is TRBJ2-2, with 9 bases lining up with TRBD2. The junction had 12 bases not matched to a gene; V was cut back by 6 bases and J by 4 bases. Germline V gene lookup returns CDR1 MDHEN and CDR2 SYDVKM. CDR3 length equals 17 residues. The CDR3 DNA reads as TGTGCCAGCAGACCCATAGCGGGAGCCCCGAGCACCGGGGAGCTGTTTTTT. Amino acid sequence: CASRPIAGAPSTGELFF.